These 14 T cell receptor beta chains came from one sample sequenced in a study of blood T cells in healthy people across ages. A J-beta primer mix and a sample-barcoded 5' primer were used in a second PCR of roughly 7 to 12 cycles. TCRdb fed the 5' RACE reads into MiXCR, producing one record per CDR3 protein. The sample lists over 1,300,000 distinct CDR3 sequences; 45% to 70% were seen once. The sequencing input was blood. Receptors were obtained from a man between 18 and 29 years old in good health.

This chain connects TRBV5-1 to TRBJ1-2, with unresolved D. This CDR3 is built from 14 residues. V lost 4 bases and J lost 6, with 16 bases in between. CDR1 is SGHRS, CDR2 YFSETQ, per germline. CDR3: CASSLTRPSDGYTF. The CDR3 nucleotides are TGCGCCAGCAGCCTCACGCGTCCCTCGGATGGCTACACCTTC.

This clonotype has more than one count but fewer than ten. The V and J genes are TRBV29-1 and TRBJ2-7, with D maybe TRBD2 (6 bases). The germline V and J ends were trimmed by 4 bases and 0 bases, with 10 bases remaining between them. The CDR3 loop spans 13 amino acids. Germline V CDR1 and CDR2: SQVTM, ANQGSEA. CDR3 nucleotide sequence: TGCAGCGTTGCCTACGGGAGCTCCTACGAGCAGTACTTC. It encodes CSVAYGSSYEQYF.

This clonotype appeared a few times. The V and J genes are TRBV4-1 and TRBJ2-1; D unclear. Germline-derived CDR1 and CDR2 are MGHRA and YSYEKL. There are 15 residues in the CDR3. The V and J ends lost 4 bases and 10 bases respectively, with 20 bases between them. CDR3 nucleotide sequence: TGCGCCAGCAGCCCCTCCCGAGGTGGAGTTGGGGAGCAGTTCTTC. This sequence encodes CASSPSRGGVGEQFF.

This clonotype turned up a few times. V gene TRBV29-1 combines with J gene TRBJ1-4, with 9 bases matching TRBD1. CDR1 is SQVTM and CDR2 is ANQGSEA in the germline V gene. Trimming cost V 7 bases and J 7 bases; bases outside gene matches: 13. The CDR3 spans 15 residues. The CDR3: CSAAQGARFGEKLFF. DNA of the CDR3: TGCAGCGCCGCACAGGGGGCGCGGTTCGGTGAAAAACTGTTTTTT. The entire variable domain, with the rest obtained from reference TRBV29-1 and TRBJ1-4, is as follows: SAVISQKPSRDICQRGTSLTIQCQVDSQVTMMFWYRQQPGQSLTLIATANQGSEATYESGFVIDKFPISRPNLTFSTLTVSNMSPEDSSIYLCSAAQGARFGEKLFFGSGTQLSVL.

This clonotype occurred a few times. V and J are TRBV5-8 and TRBJ2-7; D gene ambiguous. V was shortened by 0 bases and J by 1 base, with 8 bases between the two germline ends. The CDR3 totals 14 residues. Germline lookup yields CDR1 SGHTS and CDR2 YDEGEE. DNA for the CDR3: TGTGCCAGCAGCTTGGTGTACACTTCCTACGAGCAGTACTTC. Translating gives CASSLVYTSYEQYF.

The V gene is TRBV5-8, the J gene TRBJ2-1; 11 bases align to TRBD1. Germline V gives CDR1 SGHTS, CDR2 YDEGEE. The CDR3 sequence is 19 residues long. V was pared by 6 bases and J by 3 bases, with 17 bases of the junction left unmatched. CDR3 protein: CASNTGTGGVAPNYNEQFF. The DNA of the CDR3 is TGTGCCAGCAATACCGGGACAGGGGGGGTAGCACCCAACTACAATGAGCAGTTCTTC.

This clonotype was counted a few times. J is TRBJ2-1 and V is TRBV25-1; 9 bases match TRBD2. CDR3 length: 14 residues. V lost 6 bases to trimming and J lost 7 bases; unmatched junction nucleotides: 7. Germline CDR1 and CDR2: MGHDK and SYGVNS. The CDR3 DNA is TGTGCCAGCAGGACGGGACTAGCTCGGAATGAGCAGTTCTTC. This gives the protein CASRTGLARNEQFF.

This clonotype was counted a few times. This chain connects TRBV12-3 or TRBV12-4 to TRBJ2-5, with TRBD2 matching over 7 bases. CDR3 length: 11 residues. The trim removed 3 bases at V and 11 bases at J, leaving 3 bases unmatched. This CDR3 reads CASSFREEQYF. CDR3 bases: TGTGCCAGCAGTTTCCGGGAGGAGCAGTACTTC.

Note on this clonotype: Sequence at one end of the junction differs from germline and may be a read error. The chain has TRBV29-1 and TRBJ2-3; 7 bases are shared with TRBD2. CDR1 is SQVTM and CDR2 is ANQGSEA in the germline V gene. CDR3 length: 16 amino acids. The CDR3 bases are TGCAGCGGAGAGGAACTCAGCGGGGCGGGCACGGATACGCAGTATTTT. It specifies CSGEELSGAGTDTQYF.

The rearrangement joins TRBV4-3 to TRBJ1-6, with 8 bases matching TRBD1. CDR1 and CDR2 from the germline V gene are LGHNA and YSLEER. V shed 3 bases, J shed 9 bases, and the junction held 10 bases outside the gene matches. This CDR3 has 16 residues. CDR3 DNA sequence: TGCGCCAGCAGCCAGTCGACAGGGGAGATTAGTTCACCCCTCCACTTT. The encoded protein is CASSQSTGEISSPLHF.

As regards this clonotype: A junction end diverges from the germline sequence, so it may reflect a read error. This chain uses TRBV3-1 with TRBJ2-2, with TRBD2 matching 7 bases. Germline CDR1 is LGHDT and CDR2 is YNNKEL (reference sequence). The CDR3 contains 16 residues. CDR3 residues: CANSQGASGVTGELFF. In DNA form, the CDR3 reads TGTGCCAACAGCCAAGGGGCAAGCGGGGTCACCGGGGAGCTGTTTTTT.

The CDR3 DNA sequence: TGTGCCAGCAGTTTATACGGCGGGCAGAGCTACGAGCAGTACTTC. Protein sequence: CASSLYGGQSYEQYF. This rearrangement joins TRBV27 to TRBJ2-5; D is possibly TRBD2 (5 bases). The DNA end lines up better with TRBJ2-7; the J call may be wrong. The CDR3 contains 15 residues. Germline loops: CDR1 MNHEY, CDR2 SMNVEV (reference sequence).

The V gene is TRBV20-1, the J gene TRBJ2-1; 12 bases are shared with TRBD2. Germline CDR1 reads DFQATT; CDR2 reads SNEGSKA (reference sequence). V shed 2 bases and J 5 bases; nucleotides not matched to a gene: 1. The CDR3 has 14 amino acids. The chain's CDR3 is CSARLAGGNNEQFF. DNA for the CDR3: TGCAGTGCTAGACTAGCGGGAGGGAACAATGAGCAGTTCTTC.

V and J are TRBV20-1 and TRBJ2-1; 13 bases align to TRBD2. The CDR3 contains 18 residues. Trimming cost V 6 bases and J 0 bases; bases outside gene matches: 11. The germline gives CDR1 DFQATT, CDR2 SNEGSKA (reference sequence). The CDR3 spells CSAKKRLAGGSSYNEQFF. CDR3 DNA: TGCAGTGCAAAGAAGCGACTAGCGGGGGGCAGCTCCTACAATGAGCAGTTCTTC.